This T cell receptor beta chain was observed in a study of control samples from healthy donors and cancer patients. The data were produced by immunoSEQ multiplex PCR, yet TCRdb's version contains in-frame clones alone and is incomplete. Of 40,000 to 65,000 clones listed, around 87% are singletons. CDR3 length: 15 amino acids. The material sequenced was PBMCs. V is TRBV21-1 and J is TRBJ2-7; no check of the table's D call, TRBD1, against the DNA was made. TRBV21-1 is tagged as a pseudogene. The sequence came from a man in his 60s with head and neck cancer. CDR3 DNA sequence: TGTGCCAGCAGCAAAGGTGGGCCAAAACCCTACGAGCAGTACTTC. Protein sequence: CASSKGGPKPYEQYF.